These T cell receptor beta chains were read from a single sample in a study of T cells after yellow fever vaccination. TCRdb reanalysed the 5' RACE reads using MiXCR and keeps one entry per CDR3 protein. The table has some 300,000 distinct CDR3 sequences, roughly 8.6% seen once. The sample consisted of PBMCs, taken 45 days after the first yellow fever vaccination. All receptors derive from a man aged 18 to 29 who received the YFV17D yellow fever vaccine. CDR3s include the opening cysteine and the closing phenylalanine or tryptophan. Fields, in order: D gene, clone size, V gene, J gene, CDR3 DNA, CDR3 protein. D genes are given only for firm matches. Expanded clones are given a class, and other clones once, few, many or no size at all.

>TRBD1|few|TRBV12-3/TRBV12-4|TRBJ1-2
TGTGCCAGCAGTACAGGGGTAAACTATGGCTACACCTTC
CASSTGVNYGYTF
>-|many|TRBV18|TRBJ1-2
TGTGCCAGCTCACCAGGATCGCGGGGGTCTGGCTACACCTTC
CASSPGSRGSGYTF
>-|few|TRBV5-4|TRBJ2-5
TGTGCCAGCAGAAAGGACAACCAAGAGACCCAGTACTTC
CASRKDNQETQYF
>-|few|TRBV20-1|TRBJ1-1
TGCAGTGCCCCCGGCCGAGGCAGTTTCACTGAAGCTTTCTTT
CSAPGRGSFTEAFF
>-|few|TRBV6-4|TRBJ2-4
TGTGCCAGCAGTGACGTCCGGGACACGGGCAACATTCAGTACTTC
CASSDVRDTGNIQYF
>-|-|TRBV7-3|TRBJ2-2
TGTGCCAGCAGCCCCCGGGAGGGGATATGGGGGACAGACACCGGGGAGCTGTTTTTT
CASSPREGIWGTDTGELFF
>TRBD1|-|TRBV5-1|TRBJ2-2
TGCGCCAGCAGGGATGACAGGGGAACCACCGGGGAGCTGTTTTTT
CASRDDRGTTGELFF
>-|-|TRBV6-2/TRBV6-3|TRBJ2-1
TGTGCCAGCAGTTACAAGGAGAGCACAAGTAACAATGAGCAGTTCTTC
CASSYKESTSNNEQFF
>-|-|TRBV4-2|TRBJ1-1
TGTGCCAGCAGCCAACCCGGTCTGCGGGACACTGAAGCTTTCTTT
CASSQPGLRDTEAFF
>-|few|TRBV5-6|TRBJ2-3
TGTGCCAGCAGCTTGGGTAGCAGCTCTAGCACAGATACGCAGTATTTT
CASSLGSSSSTDTQYF
>TRBD1|few|TRBV5-6|TRBJ2-1
TGTGCCAGCAGCCGCGACAGGGGGTACTACAATGAGCAGTTCTTC
CASSRDRGYYNEQFF
>-|-|TRBV24-1|TRBJ2-1
TGTGCCACCATGGGGGGCGCACCTTCCAGGCAGTTCTTC
CATMGGAPSRQFF
>-|-|TRBV29-1|TRBJ1-3
TGCAGCGTTGAAGAGGGGGCTGGAAACACCATATATTTT
CSVEEGAGNTIYF
>-|-|TRBV12-3/TRBV12-4|TRBJ1-1
TGTGCCAGCAGTTCGACGGACAGGAACACTGAAGCTTTCTTT
CASSSTDRNTEAFF
>-|many|TRBV6-2/TRBV6-3|TRBJ2-5
TGTGCCAGCAGTTACAGCGCGGGGATAGGAGAGACCCAGTACTTC
CASSYSAGIGETQYF
>TRBD1|few|TRBV14|TRBJ2-7
TGTGCCAGCAGCCAAATAGGCGCAGGGGGTATCAACGAGCAGTACTTC
CASSQIGAGGINEQYF
>TRBD1|-|TRBV29-1|TRBJ1-2
TGCAGCGTCATGGGACAGGGGCCCCTTGGCTACACCTTC
CSVMGQGPLGYTF
>-|many|TRBV4-3|TRBJ2-1
TGCGCCAGCAGCCAAGGAGGCAGGGCCTACCCAGGAGCGCAGTTCTTC
CASSQGGRAYPGAQFF
>TRBD1|-|TRBV5-1|TRBJ2-5
TGCGCCAGCAGCCTCAGACAGGGGGCATTAGAGACCCAGTACTTC
CASSLRQGALETQYF
>-|few|TRBV7-2|TRBJ2-7
TGTGCCAGCAGCTTACCGTACGGGACGGAGCAGTACTTC
CASSLPYGTEQYF
>-|many|TRBV12-3/TRBV12-4|TRBJ2-5
TGTGCCAGCAGTAAACAAGAGACCCAGTACTTC
CASSKQETQYF
>-|few|TRBV3-1|TRBJ2-2
TGTGCCAGCAGCCCGTTTGTCCCCGGGGAGCTGTTTTTT
CASSPFVPGELFF
>-|-|TRBV6-2/TRBV6-3|TRBJ2-1
TGTGCCAGCGAAGGCTCGGCGGCTGGAGGTGAGCAGTTCTTC
CASEGSAAGGEQFF
>-|few|TRBV20-1|TRBJ2-1
TGCAGTGCTAGAGATGAGGGTCAGAGCTCCTACAATGAGCAGTTCTTC
CSARDEGQSSYNEQFF
>-|-|TRBV14|TRBJ2-7
TGTGCCAGCAGCCAAGATGGGGCAGGTCCCCCCTACGAGCAGTACTTC
CASSQDGAGPPYEQYF
>-|few|TRBV20-1|TRBJ1-2
TGCAGTGCTCGCCGGGGGGAGGACTATGGCTACACCTTC
CSARRGEDYGYTF
>TRBD1|-|TRBV4-3|TRBJ2-3
TGCGCCAGCAGCCAAGCCCTGCGGGACAGGGCCACAGATACGCAGTATTTT
CASSQALRDRATDTQYF
>-|-|TRBV5-1|TRBJ1-1
TGCGCCAGCTCCTATTTGGGGGACCGTTCGAACACTGAAGCTTTCTTT
CASSYLGDRSNTEAFF
>-|-|TRBV13|TRBJ1-4
TGTGCCAGCAGCTTAGTCAACGGGGAGGGGAAAAATGAAAAACTGTTTTTT
CASSLVNGEGKNEKLFF
>TRBD1|few|TRBV15|TRBJ2-5
TGTCCCACCAGCAGAGATCCACAGGGGGCACAAGAGACCCAGTACTTC
CPTSRDPQGAQETQYF
>-|-|TRBV6-5|TRBJ1-4
TGTGCCAGCAGTTACCAACAGGGCGGTAATGAAAAACTGTTTTTT
CASSYQQGGNEKLFF
>TRBD1|-|TRBV27|TRBJ2-7
TGTGCCAGCAGTTTCCGGGACAGCTACGAGCAGTACTTC
CASSFRDSYEQYF
>-|few|TRBV7-2|TRBJ1-2
TGTGCCAGCAGCCCCCGGCCAGCTAACTATGGCTACACCTTC
CASSPRPANYGYTF
>-|few|TRBV6-2/TRBV6-3|TRBJ1-5
TGTGCCAGCAGAGACCTTGGGGGTCAGCCCCAGCATTTT
CASRDLGGQPQHF
>TRBD2|-|TRBV5-5|TRBJ2-1
TGTGCCAGCAGACCAGCGGGGGGGCCCCACAATGAGCAGTTCTTC
CASRPAGGPHNEQFF
>-|few|TRBV9|TRBJ2-7
TGTGCCAGCAGCGCCAACAGGGCAGGGGACTACGAGCAGTACTTC
CASSANRAGDYEQYF
>-|-|TRBV3-1|TRBJ1-1
TGTGCCAGCAGTCTGGACACGTCCGAAGCTTTCTTT
CASSLDTSEAFF
>-|-|TRBV20-1|TRBJ2-3
TGCAGTGTCTTAAGGGCGGGGAGCACAGATACGCAGTATTTT
CSVLRAGSTDTQYF
>-|few|TRBV7-8|TRBJ1-3
TGTGCCAGCAGCCCGGGCCCCTCTGGAAACACCATATATTTT
CASSPGPSGNTIYF
>-|few|TRBV12-3/TRBV12-4|TRBJ1-6
TGTGCCAGCAGTTACGGGACGCCCTATAATTCACCCCTCCACTTT
CASSYGTPYNSPLHF
>-|many|TRBV4-1|TRBJ1-5
TGCGCCAGCAGCTGGGACCGTAGCAATCAGCCCCAGCATTTT
CASSWDRSNQPQHF
>-|few|TRBV4-2|TRBJ2-5
TGTGCCAGCAGCCAAGAAAGTAGCGAGGAGACCCAGTACTTC
CASSQESSEETQYF
>-|many|TRBV9|TRBJ1-2
TGTGCCAGCAGCGTAGCGAGAGGGCCACTAAGTGGCTACACCTTC
CASSVARGPLSGYTF
>TRBD2|-|TRBV12-3/TRBV12-4|TRBJ2-5
TGTACCAGCAGTTTCAGGGGACTAGCGGGGCGGCAGAGGGCCCAGTACTTC
CTSSFRGLAGRQRAQYF